These 22 T cell receptor beta chains came from one sample sequenced in a study of identical twins. TCRdb re-derived calls from the 5' RACE reads in MiXCR, one entry per CDR3 protein. The sample yields 650,000 to 800,000 distinct CDR3 sequences, around 8.6% seen once. The same specimen was also included in a second study, on yellow fever vaccine responses in identical twins.

The sequencing input was PBMCs. Receptor source: a woman aged 18 to 35 in good health.

V and J are TRBV7-9 and TRBJ2-5; D is undetermined. Germline CDR1 reads SEHNR; CDR2 reads FQNEAQ (reference sequence). V shed 4 bases and J shed 2 bases, with 14 bases lying between them. The CDR3 extends over 15 amino acids. This CDR3 reads CASSWASSGQETQYF. Here the CDR3 DNA reads TGTGCCAGCAGCTGGGCTTCGTCTGGGCAAGAGACCCAGTACTTC.

CDR3 sequence reads: CASSHSTRDVGFKSGANVLTF. The DNA of the CDR3 is TGCGCCAGCAGCCACTCGACCCGGGACGTAGGATTTAAATCTGGGGCCAACGTCCTGACTTTC. The V gene is TRBV5-1, the J gene TRBJ2-6; D is tentatively TRBD1 or TRBD2 (5 bases each). V was shortened by 4 bases and J by 1 base, with 27 bases between the two germline ends. Per the germline V gene, CDR1 is SGHRS and CDR2 is YFSETQ. This CDR3 has 21 amino acids.

This clonotype was counted many times. This chain joins TRBV12-3 or TRBV12-4 and TRBJ2-1; D not resolved. The CDR3 consists of 13 residues. Trimming removed 2 bases from V and 8 bases from J, with 10 bases in between. The CDR3 coding sequence is TGTGCCAGCAGTTTAAGACAAAAGGATGAGCAGTTCTTC. This gives the protein CASSLRQKDEQFF.

This clonotype appeared a few times. The rearrangement uses TRBV7-3 and TRBJ1-1, with D perhaps matching TRBD1 (5 bases). Germline CDR1 is SGHTA and CDR2 is FQGTGA. CDR3 length: 14 residues. V was shortened by 2 bases and J by 4 bases, with 11 bases between the two germline ends. The CDR3 protein is CASSLAAGATEAFF. For the CDR3, the DNA is TGTGCCAGCAGCTTAGCGGCCGGGGCCACTGAAGCTTTCTTT.

This clonotype was seen many times. The chain recombines TRBV7-9 with TRBJ2-1, with 11 nucleotides matching TRBD2. The CDR3 length is 14 residues. After removal of 5 bases from V and 9 bases from J, the junction contained 6 bases not matched to a gene. In germline, CDR1 is SEHNR, CDR2 FQNEAQ (reference sequence). This CDR3 reads CASSPTSGRGEQFF. In DNA form, the CDR3 reads TGTGCCAGCAGCCCAACTAGCGGGAGAGGTGAGCAGTTCTTC.

This clonotype was counted between two and nine times. The V call is TRBV19, the J call TRBJ2-7, with TRBD1 matching over 8 bases. Looked up from germline, CDR1 is LNHDA and CDR2 is SQIVND (reference sequence). The V and J ends lost 3 bases and 6 bases, in that order; junction bases with no gene match: 4. CDR3 length equals 13 residues. The CDR3 DNA follows: TGTGCCAGTAGTATGGACAGGGTGGGCGAGCAGTACTTC. It is translated as CASSMDRVGEQYF.

The chain links TRBV19 to TRBJ2-1; TRBD1 matches at 7 bases. The germline CDR1 and CDR2 sequences are LNHDA and SQIVND (reference sequence). This CDR3 has 17 amino acids. The V and J ends lost 6 bases and 2 bases, in that order; junction bases with no gene match: 13. In DNA form, the CDR3 reads TGTGCCAGTAGCCAAATTCGGGACAGTAAAACCTACAATGAGCAGTTCTTC. Translating gives CASSQIRDSKTYNEQFF. Filled out from reference TRBV19 and TRBJ2-1, the complete variable domain reads DGGITQSPKYLFRKEGQNVTLSCEQNLNHDAMYWYRQDPGQGLRLIYYSQIVNDFQKGDIAEGYSVSREKKESFPLTVTSAQKNPTAFYLCASSQIRDSKTYNEQFFGPGTRLTVL.

The chain couples TRBV12-3 or TRBV12-4 to TRBJ1-6; maybe TRBD1 (5 bases). This CDR3 has 15 residues. The germline V and J ends were trimmed by 3 bases and 8 bases, with 14 bases remaining between them. The CDR3 region has the DNA TGTGCCAGCAGTTTCCGGGACCTCGCCCATTCACCCCTCCACTTT. Translated: CASSFRDLAHSPLHF.

The chain joins TRBV27 to TRBJ2-3, with a possible D match to TRBD2 (5 bases). The CDR3 is made up of 15 amino acids. Per germline, CDR1 MNHEY and CDR2 SMNVEV (reference sequence). Trimming stripped 0 bases from V and 4 bases from J, with 11 bases between. The CDR3 DNA is TGTGCCAGCAGTTTATCCGGGATACACTCAGATACGCAGTATTTT. It is translated as CASSLSGIHSDTQYF.

In this sample, this clonotype turned up a few times. V gene TRBV6-2 or TRBV6-3 combines with J gene TRBJ2-1, with 12 positions matching TRBD2. The CDR3 extends over 16 amino acids. Germline loops: CDR1 MNHEY, CDR2 SVGEGT. V gave up 1 base and J gave up 6 bases; unmatched junction bases: 4. As DNA, the CDR3 is TGTGCCAGCAGTTACTATCTAGCGGGGGGGCCCAATGAGCAGTTCTTC. Protein: CASSYYLAGGPNEQFF.

This clonotype was recorded many times. V is TRBV20-1 and J is TRBJ2-2; TRBD2 matches 7 bases. V shed 6 bases and J 8 bases; nucleotides not matched to a gene: 12. Germline V gives CDR1 DFQATT, CDR2 SNEGSKA (reference sequence). The CDR3 contains 14 residues. Written as DNA, the CDR3 is TGCAGTGCCCTCGGACTAGAAGGTGATGGGGAGCTGTTTTTT. This gives the protein CSALGLEGDGELFF.

This clonotype was seen many times. V gene TRBV20-1 combines with J gene TRBJ2-7; TRBD1 matches 7 bases. The germline V gene has CDR1 DFQATT and CDR2 SNEGSKA (reference sequence). There are 15 residues in the CDR3. Germline trimming cut 0 bases from V and 6 bases from J; bases unmatched to any gene: 11. CDR3 sequence reads: CSARDFRGSLPEQYF. In nucleotides, the CDR3 is TGCAGTGCTAGAGATTTCAGGGGGTCTCTTCCCGAGCAGTACTTC.

This clonotype was found a few times. The V gene is TRBV28, the J gene TRBJ1-1; D is ambiguous. The V gene lost 3 bases and the J gene lost 4 bases, with 12 bases spanning the gap. Germline V gives CDR1 MDHEN, CDR2 SYDVKM. CDR3 size: 14 residues. CDR3 sequence reads: CASSLRSGFTEAFF. DNA of the CDR3: TGTGCCAGCAGTTTGCGGTCGGGATTCACTGAAGCTTTCTTT.

The table lists this clonotype with a few counts. The gene calls are TRBV20-1 and TRBJ2-1; 9 bases map to TRBD2. The germline CDR1 and CDR2 sequences are DFQATT and SNEGSKA (reference sequence). The CDR3 sequence is 18 residues long. The junction had 15 bases not matched to a gene; V was cut back by 5 bases and J by 1 base. The CDR3 bases are TGCAGTGCTCCTCTCATCCTAGCGGGACCAGCTTCCTACAATGAGCAGTTCTTC. Translation gives CSAPLILAGPASYNEQFF.

The chain joins TRBV28 to TRBJ2-1, with 8 positions matching TRBD2. V trimming: 5 bases; J trimming: 4 bases; junction bases outside the gene matches: 7. The CDR3 has 15 amino acids. Germline CDR1 reads MDHEN; CDR2 reads SYDVKM. The CDR3 sequence: CASSLGLVRYNEQFF. The CDR3 DNA follows: TGTGCCAGCAGTCTGGGACTAGTTCGGTACAATGAGCAGTTCTTC.

This chain uses TRBV4-2 with TRBJ2-2; 9 nucleotides match TRBD2. Germline CDR1 is LGHNA and CDR2 is YNFKEQ. V trimming: 0 bases; J trimming: 6 bases; junction bases outside the gene matches: 14. The CDR3 contains 19 residues. The CDR3 loop is CASSQDGSSGSDSAGELFF. The CDR3 nucleotides are TGTGCCAGCAGCCAAGATGGAAGTAGCGGGAGCGATTCCGCCGGGGAGCTGTTTTTT.

The rearrangement uses TRBV20-1 and TRBJ1-6; 9 bases are a match to TRBD1. V dropped 4 bases and J dropped 10; count of bases not matched to a gene: 5. The CDR3 loop spans 13 amino acids. The germline CDR1 and CDR2 sequences are DFQATT and SNEGSKA (reference sequence). CDR3 nucleotides: TGCAGTGCTACCGGGACAGGGTCCTCACCCCTCCACTTT. Translation gives CSATGTGSSPLHF.

This clonotype was detected a few times. The chain has TRBV12-3 or TRBV12-4 and TRBJ2-2; TRBD2 agrees at 10 bases. Trimming at V came to 6 bases and at J to 5 bases, leaving 6 bases not matched to a gene. The CDR3 covers 15 residues. The CDR3 protein is CASRGSSGGTGELFF. As DNA, the CDR3 is TGTGCCAGCAGGGGGTCTAGCGGGGGAACCGGGGAGCTGTTTTTT.

This clonotype showed up just a few times. The chain is built from TRBV4-1 and TRBJ2-2; weak D call: TRBD1 (6 bases). Per the germline V gene, CDR1 is MGHRA and CDR2 is YSYEKL. The CDR3 length is 17 residues. V lost 2 bases to trimming and J lost 1 base, with 14 bases between them. CDR3 residues: CASSQLLATGNTGELFF. The CDR3 nucleotides read TGCGCCAGCAGCCAACTGCTTGCGACAGGGAACACCGGGGAGCTGTTTTTT.

This chain joins TRBV6-5 and TRBJ1-4; D perhaps matches TRBD1 (6 bases). The germline V and J ends were trimmed by 1 base and 0 bases, with 12 bases remaining between them. Germline values: CDR1 MNHEY, CDR2 SVGAGI. The CDR3 sequence is 17 residues long. CDR3 loop: CASSYFNRDTTNEKLFF. In nucleotides, the CDR3 is TGTGCCAGCAGTTACTTTAACAGGGATACAACTAATGAAAAACTGTTTTTT.

In its sample, this clonotype was seen a few times. J is TRBJ2-7 and V is TRBV6-1, with 10 bases lining up with TRBD1. CDR3 length equals 15 residues. Germline CDR1 is MNHNS and CDR2 is SASEGT. J lost 3 bases, V lost 6 bases, and 8 bases had no gene match. CDR3 in DNA: TGTGCCAGCAGCCGTACCGGGACAGGGGTCTACGAGCAGTACTTC. It codes for CASSRTGTGVYEQYF.

This clonotype has a handful of counts. The V gene is TRBV10-3, the J gene TRBJ2-5; perhaps D is TRBD1 or TRBD2 (6 bases each). From germline, CDR1 is ENHRY and CDR2 SYGVKD. V dropped 6 bases and J dropped 3 bases, with 20 bases sitting between them. This CDR3 spans 16 amino acids. CDR3 nucleotide sequence: TGTGCCATCAGGGGGGGCCAGGGAAAGGCAGAAGAGACCCAGTACTTC. As protein: CAIRGGQGKAEETQYF.